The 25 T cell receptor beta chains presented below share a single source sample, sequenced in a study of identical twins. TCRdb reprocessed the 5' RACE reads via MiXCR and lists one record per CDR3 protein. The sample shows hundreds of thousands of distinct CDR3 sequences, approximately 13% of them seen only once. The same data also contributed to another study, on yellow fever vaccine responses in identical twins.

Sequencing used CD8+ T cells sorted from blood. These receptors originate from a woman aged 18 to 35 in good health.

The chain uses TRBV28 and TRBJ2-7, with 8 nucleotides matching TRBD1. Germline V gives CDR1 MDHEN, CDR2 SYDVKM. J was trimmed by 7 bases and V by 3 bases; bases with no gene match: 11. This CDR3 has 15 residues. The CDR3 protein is CASSFRDRILEEQYF. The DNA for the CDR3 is TGTGCCAGCAGTTTCCGGGACAGGATCCTTGAGGAGCAGTACTTC. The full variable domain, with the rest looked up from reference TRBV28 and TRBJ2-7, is DVKVTQSSRYLVKRTGEKVFLECVQDMDHENMFWYRQDPGLGLRLIYFSYDVKMKEKGDIPEGYSVSREKKERFSLILESASTNQTSMYLCASSFRDRILEEQYFGPGTRLTVT.

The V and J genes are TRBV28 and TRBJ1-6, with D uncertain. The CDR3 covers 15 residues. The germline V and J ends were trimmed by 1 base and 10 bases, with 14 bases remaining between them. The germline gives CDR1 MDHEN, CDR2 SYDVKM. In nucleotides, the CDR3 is TGTGCCAGCAGTTTATATGACGGCAGTCACTCACCCCTCCACTTT. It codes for CASSLYDGSHSPLHF.

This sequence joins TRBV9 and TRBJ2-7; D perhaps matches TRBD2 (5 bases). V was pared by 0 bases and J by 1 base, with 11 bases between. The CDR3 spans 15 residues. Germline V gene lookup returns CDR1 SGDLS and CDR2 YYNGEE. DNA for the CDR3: TGTGCCAGCAGCGTAGCTGCGGACTGGTCCTACGAGCAGTACTTC. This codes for CASSVAADWSYEQYF.

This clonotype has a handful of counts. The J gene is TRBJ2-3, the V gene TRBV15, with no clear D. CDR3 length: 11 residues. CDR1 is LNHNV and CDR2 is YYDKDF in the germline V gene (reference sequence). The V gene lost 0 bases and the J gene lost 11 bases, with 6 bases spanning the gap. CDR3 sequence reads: CATSRDHVQYF. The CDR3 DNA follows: TGTGCCACCAGCAGAGACCATGTGCAGTATTTT.

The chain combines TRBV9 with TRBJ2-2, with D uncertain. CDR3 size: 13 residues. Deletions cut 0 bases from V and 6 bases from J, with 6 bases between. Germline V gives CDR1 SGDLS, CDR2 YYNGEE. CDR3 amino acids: CASSVGGPGELFF. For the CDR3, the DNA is TGTGCCAGCAGCGTAGGAGGTCCCGGGGAGCTGTTTTTT.

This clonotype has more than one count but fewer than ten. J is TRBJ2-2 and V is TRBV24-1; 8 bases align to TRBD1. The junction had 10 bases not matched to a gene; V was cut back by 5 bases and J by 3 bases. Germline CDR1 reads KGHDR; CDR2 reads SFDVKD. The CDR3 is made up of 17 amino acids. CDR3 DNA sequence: TGTGCCACCAGTGCCAACAGGGGGTTGGGTGACACCGGGGAGCTGTTTTTT. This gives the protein CATSANRGLGDTGELFF.

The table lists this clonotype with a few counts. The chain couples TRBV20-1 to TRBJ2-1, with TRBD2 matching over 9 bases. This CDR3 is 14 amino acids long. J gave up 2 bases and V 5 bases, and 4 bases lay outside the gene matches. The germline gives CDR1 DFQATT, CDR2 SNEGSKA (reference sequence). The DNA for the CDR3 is TGCAGTGCTTCAAGCGGGGGGACCTACAATGAGCAGTTCTTC. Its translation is CSASSGGTYNEQFF.

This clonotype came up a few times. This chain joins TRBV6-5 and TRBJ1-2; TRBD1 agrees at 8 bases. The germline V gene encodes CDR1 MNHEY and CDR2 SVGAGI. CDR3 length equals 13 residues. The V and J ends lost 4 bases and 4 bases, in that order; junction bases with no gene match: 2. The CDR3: CASSSGQGYGYTF. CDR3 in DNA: TGTGCCAGCAGTTCCGGACAGGGCTATGGCTACACCTTC.

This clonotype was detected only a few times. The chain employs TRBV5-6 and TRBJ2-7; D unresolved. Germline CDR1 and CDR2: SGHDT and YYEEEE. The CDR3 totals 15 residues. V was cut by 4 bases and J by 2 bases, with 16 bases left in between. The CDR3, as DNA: TGTGCCAGCAGCCCACGGGCAGGCGTAACCTACGAGCAGTACTTC. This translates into CASSPRAGVTYEQYF. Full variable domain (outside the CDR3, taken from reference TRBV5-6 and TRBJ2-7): DAGVTQSPTHLIKTRGQQVTLRCSPKSGHDTVSWYQQALGQGPQFIFQYYEEEERQRGNFPDRFSGHQFPNYSSELNVNALLLGDSALYLCASSPRAGVTYEQYFGPGTRLTVT.

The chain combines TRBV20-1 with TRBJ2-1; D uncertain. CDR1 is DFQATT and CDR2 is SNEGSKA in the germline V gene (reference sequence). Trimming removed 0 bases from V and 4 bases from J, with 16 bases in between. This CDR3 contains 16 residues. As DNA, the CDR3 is TGCAGTGCTAGAGAGTCGGGTCTGAAATATTACAATGAGCAGTTCTTC. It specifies CSARESGLKYYNEQFF.

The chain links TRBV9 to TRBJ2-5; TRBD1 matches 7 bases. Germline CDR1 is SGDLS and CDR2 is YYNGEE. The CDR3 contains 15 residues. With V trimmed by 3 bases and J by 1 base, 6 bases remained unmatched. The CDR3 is CASSAGTVAQETQYF. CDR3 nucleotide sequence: TGTGCCAGCAGCGCCGGGACAGTCGCCCAAGAGACCCAGTACTTC.

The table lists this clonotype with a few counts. CDR3 nucleotides: TGTGCCAGCAGCTTAGGGGAGGGATTACATTCCTACGAGCAGTACGTC. This codes for CASSLGEGLHSYEQYV. The V gene is TRBV7-9, the J gene TRBJ2-7; 7 bases fit TRBD2. CDR3 length equals 16 residues. From germline, CDR1 is SEHNR and CDR2 FQNEAQ (reference sequence). J was trimmed by 1 base and V by 1 base; bases with no gene match: 7.

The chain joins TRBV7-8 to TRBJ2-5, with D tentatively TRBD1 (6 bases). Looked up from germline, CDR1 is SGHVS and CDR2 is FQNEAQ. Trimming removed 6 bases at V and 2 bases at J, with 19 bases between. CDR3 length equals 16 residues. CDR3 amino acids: CASRSPGTSIQETQYF. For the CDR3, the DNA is TGTGCCAGCAGAAGTCCCGGGACATCAATTCAAGAGACCCAGTACTTC.

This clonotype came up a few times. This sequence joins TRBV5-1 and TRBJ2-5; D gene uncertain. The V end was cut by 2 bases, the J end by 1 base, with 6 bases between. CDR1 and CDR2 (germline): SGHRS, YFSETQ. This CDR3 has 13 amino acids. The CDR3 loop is CASSLELQETQYF. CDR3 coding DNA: TGCGCCAGCAGCTTAGAACTCCAAGAGACCCAGTACTTC. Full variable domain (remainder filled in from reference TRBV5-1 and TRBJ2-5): KAGVTQTPRYLIKTRGQQVTLSCSPISGHRSVSWYQQTPGQGLQFLFEYFSETQRNKGNFPGRFSGRQFSNSRSEMNVSTLELGDSALYLCASSLELQETQYFGPGTRLLVL.

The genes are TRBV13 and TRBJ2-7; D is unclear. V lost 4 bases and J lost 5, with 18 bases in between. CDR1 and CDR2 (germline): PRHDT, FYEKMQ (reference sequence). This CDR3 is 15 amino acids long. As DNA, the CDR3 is TGTGCCAGCAGCTCCCCGACTGGCCAAGACCACGAGCAGTACTTC. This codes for CASSSPTGQDHEQYF.

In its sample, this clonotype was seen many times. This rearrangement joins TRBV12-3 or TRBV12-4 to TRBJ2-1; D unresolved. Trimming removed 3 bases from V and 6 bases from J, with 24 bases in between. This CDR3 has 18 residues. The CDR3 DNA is TGTGCCAGCAGTTTCTTGTGGTCGACACCCGTCCGGCCCAATGAGCAGTTCTTC. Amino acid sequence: CASSFLWSTPVRPNEQFF.

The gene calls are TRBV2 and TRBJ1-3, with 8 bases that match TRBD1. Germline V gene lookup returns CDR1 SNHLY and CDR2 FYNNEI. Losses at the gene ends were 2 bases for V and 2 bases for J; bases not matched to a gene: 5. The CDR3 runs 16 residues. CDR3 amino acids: CASSEKWTGTGNTIYF. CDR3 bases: TGTGCCAGCAGTGAAAAGTGGACAGGGACTGGAAACACCATATATTTT.

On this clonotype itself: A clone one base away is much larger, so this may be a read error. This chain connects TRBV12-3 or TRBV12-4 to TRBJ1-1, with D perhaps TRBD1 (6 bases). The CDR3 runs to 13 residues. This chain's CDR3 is CASSWTVETEALF. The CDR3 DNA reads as TGTGCCAGCAGTTGGACAGTAGAAACTGAAGCTTTATTT.

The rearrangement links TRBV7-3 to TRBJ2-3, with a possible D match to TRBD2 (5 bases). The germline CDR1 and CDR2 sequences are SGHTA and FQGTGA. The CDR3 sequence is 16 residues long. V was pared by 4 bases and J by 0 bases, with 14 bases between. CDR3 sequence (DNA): TGTGCCAGCAGCTCTTCGGGATCCCTTAGCACAGATACGCAGTATTTT. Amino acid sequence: CASSSSGSLSTDTQYF.

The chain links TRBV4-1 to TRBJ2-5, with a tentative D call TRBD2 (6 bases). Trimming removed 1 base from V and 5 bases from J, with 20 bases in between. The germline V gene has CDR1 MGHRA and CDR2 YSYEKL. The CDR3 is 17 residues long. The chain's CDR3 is CASSQGGFGGERETQYF. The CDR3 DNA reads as TGCGCCAGCAGCCAAGGGGGATTCGGGGGTGAGAGGGAGACCCAGTACTTC.

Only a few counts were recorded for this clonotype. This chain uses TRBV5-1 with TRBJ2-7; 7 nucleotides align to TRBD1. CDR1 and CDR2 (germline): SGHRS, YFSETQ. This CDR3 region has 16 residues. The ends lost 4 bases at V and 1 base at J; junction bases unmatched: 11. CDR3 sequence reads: CASSVRQGLTSYEQYF. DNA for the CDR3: TGCGCCAGCAGCGTCCGACAGGGTTTGACATCCTACGAGCAGTACTTC.

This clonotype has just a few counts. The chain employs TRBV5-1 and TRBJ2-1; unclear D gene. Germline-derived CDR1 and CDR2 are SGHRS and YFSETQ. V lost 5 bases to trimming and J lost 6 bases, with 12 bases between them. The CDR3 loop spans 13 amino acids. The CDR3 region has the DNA TGCGCCAGCAGTTTTGAGGTCGTCAATGAGCAGTTCTTC. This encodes CASSFEVVNEQFF.

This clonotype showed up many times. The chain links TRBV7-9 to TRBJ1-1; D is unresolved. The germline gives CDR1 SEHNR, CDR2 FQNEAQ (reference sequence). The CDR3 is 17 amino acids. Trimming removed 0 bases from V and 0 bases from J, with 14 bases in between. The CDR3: CASSLAPAAHLNTEAFF. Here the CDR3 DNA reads TGTGCCAGCAGCTTAGCCCCCGCAGCCCACCTGAACACTGAAGCTTTCTTT.

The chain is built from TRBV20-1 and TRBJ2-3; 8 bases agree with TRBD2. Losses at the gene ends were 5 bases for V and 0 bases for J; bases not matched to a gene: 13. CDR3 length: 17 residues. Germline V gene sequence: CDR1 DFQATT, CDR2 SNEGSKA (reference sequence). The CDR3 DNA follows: TGCAGTGCTCGAGGAGCTACCGGGGGGGCCAGCACAGATACGCAGTATTTT. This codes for CSARGATGGASTDTQYF.

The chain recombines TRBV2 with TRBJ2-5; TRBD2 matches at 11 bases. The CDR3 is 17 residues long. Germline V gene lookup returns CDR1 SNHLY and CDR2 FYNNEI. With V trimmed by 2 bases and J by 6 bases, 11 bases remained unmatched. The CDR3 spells CASSEPGLAGGSKTQYF. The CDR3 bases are TGTGCCAGCAGTGAACCCGGGCTAGCGGGGGGTAGCAAGACCCAGTACTTC.